This T cell receptor beta chain is drawn from a study of cytomegalovirus exposure and HLA in healthy donors. On this clone itself: No antigen is known for it.

V was clipped by 6 bases and J by 5 bases, with 10 bases between them. CDR1 is ENHRY and CDR2 is SYGVKD in the germline V gene. The CDR3 has 12 residues. General study points: What a later analysis showed was that several of the most significant clusters appeared linked to common viral pathogens. TCR beta V- and J-gene trimming was later associated with a missense DCLRE1C variant.

This PCR relied on a set of 60 Vbeta primers and 13 Jbeta primers. Libraries were prepared by immunoSEQ multiplex PCR; TCRdb keeps only in-frame clonotypes and omits some of them. The table records fewer than 110,000 clones, around three quarters of them present only once. V and J are TRBV10-3 and TRBJ2-5, with TRBD1 as a possible D gene (5 bases). Sequenced input: PBMCs. The source is a male donor in good health and CMV-seronegative. Here the CDR3 reads CAISRARETQYF. Here the CDR3 DNA reads TGTGCCATCAGCAGGGCCCGGGAGACCCAGTACTTC.